These T cell receptor beta chains were read from a single sample in a study of cytomegalovirus exposure and HLA in healthy donors. Data came from immunoSEQ multiplex PCR; TCRdb stores just in-frame clones and leaves some out. The repertoire holds more than 80,000 clones, with under 65% as singletons. Specimen: PBMCs. Source of these receptors: a man aged 60-69 years in good health and CMV-seronegative. Each CDR3 is given with its conserved first and last residue.

TRBJ2-5 | TRBV7-9 | CASSLLAGQETQYF
TRBJ2-1 | TRBV5-4 | CASSFDWNNEQFF
TRBJ2-7 | TRBV11-2 | CASSSGLALNYF
TRBJ2-3 | TRBV6-7 | CASSSGTRYTDTQYF
TRBJ2-2 | TRBV9 | CASSVDMVGGELFF
TRBJ1-1 | TRBV19 | CASSSHDRGRTEAFF
TRBJ2-7 | TRBV2 | CASLGRGALTEQYF
TRBJ1-4 | TRBV20-1 | CSQGDSEKLFF
TRBJ1-1 | TRBV11-3 | CASSLGAKAFF
TRBJ2-7 | TRBV30 | CAWTRGPNSYEQYF
TRBJ1-1 | TRBV5-4 | CASSLTLGRGSGTEAFF
TRBJ2-3 | TRBV19 | CASSRGQHLSTDTQYF
TRBJ2-7 | TRBV14 | CASSQGLKGPLDEQYF